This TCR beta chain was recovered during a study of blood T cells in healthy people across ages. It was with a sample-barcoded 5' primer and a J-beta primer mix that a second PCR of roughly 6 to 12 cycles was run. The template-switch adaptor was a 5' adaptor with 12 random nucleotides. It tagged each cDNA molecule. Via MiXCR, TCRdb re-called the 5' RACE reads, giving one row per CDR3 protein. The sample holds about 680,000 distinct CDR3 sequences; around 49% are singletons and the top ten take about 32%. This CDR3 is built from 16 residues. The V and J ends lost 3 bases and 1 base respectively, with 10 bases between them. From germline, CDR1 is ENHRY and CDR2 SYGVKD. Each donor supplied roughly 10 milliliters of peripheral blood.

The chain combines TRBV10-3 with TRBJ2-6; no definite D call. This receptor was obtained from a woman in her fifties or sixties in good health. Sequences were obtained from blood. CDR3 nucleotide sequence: TGTGCCATCAGTGAAGGAATTTGGTCTGGGGCCAACGTCCTGACTTTC. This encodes CAISEGIWSGANVLTF.